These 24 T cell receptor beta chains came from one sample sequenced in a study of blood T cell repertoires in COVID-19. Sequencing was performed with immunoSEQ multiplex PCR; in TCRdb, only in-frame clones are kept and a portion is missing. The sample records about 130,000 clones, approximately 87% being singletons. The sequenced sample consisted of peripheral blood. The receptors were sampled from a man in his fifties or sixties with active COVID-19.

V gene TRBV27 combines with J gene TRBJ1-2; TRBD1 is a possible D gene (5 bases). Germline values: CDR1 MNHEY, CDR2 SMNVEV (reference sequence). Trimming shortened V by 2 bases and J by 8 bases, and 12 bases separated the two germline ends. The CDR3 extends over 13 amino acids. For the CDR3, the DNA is TGTGCCAGCAGTTTAGGGGGGGTGGGGGGCTACACCTTC. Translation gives CASSLGGVGGYTF.

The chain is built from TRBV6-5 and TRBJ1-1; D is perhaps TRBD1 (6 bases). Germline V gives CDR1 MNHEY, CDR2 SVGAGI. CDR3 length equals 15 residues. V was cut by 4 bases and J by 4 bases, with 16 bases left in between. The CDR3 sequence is CASSSIQGWGTEAFF. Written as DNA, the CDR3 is TGTGCCAGCAGTTCCATACAGGGATGGGGCACTGAAGCTTTCTTT.

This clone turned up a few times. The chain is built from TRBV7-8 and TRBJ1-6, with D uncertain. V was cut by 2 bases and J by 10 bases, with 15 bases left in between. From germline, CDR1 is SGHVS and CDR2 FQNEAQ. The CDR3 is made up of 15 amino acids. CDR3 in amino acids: CASSLSAGAQSPLHF. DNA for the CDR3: TGTGCCAGCAGCTTAAGCGCCGGCGCCCAATCACCCCTCCACTTT.

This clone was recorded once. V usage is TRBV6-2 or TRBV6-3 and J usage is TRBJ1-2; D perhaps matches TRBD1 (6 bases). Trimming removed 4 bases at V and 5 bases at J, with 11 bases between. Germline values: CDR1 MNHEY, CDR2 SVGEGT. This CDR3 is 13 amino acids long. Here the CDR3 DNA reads TGTGCCAGCAGTTTACAGGGAAATTATGGCTACACCTTC. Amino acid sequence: CASSLQGNYGYTF.

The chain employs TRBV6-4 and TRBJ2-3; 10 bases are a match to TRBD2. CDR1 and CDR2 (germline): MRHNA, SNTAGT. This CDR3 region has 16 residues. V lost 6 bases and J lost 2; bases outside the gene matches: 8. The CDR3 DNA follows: TGTGCCAGCAGAGATATAGCGGGGGGCCCCACAGATACGCAGTATTTT. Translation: CASRDIAGGPTDTQYF.

The CDR3 is CASSVDRGSSEKLFF. The CDR3 DNA reads as TGTGCCAGCAGCGTAGACAGGGGGTCCAGTGAAAAACTGTTTTTT. The genes are TRBV9 and TRBJ1-4, with TRBD1 identical over 8 bases. This CDR3 is built from 15 residues. Trimming cost V 0 bases and J 7 bases; bases outside gene matches: 5. CDR1 and CDR2 from the germline V gene are SGDLS and YYNGEE. Variable domain in full (rest from reference TRBV9 and TRBJ1-4): DSGVTQTPKHLITATGQRVTLRCSPRSGDLSVYWYQQSLDQGLQFLIQYYNGEERAKGNILERFSAQQFPDLHSELNLSSLELGDSALYFCASSVDRGSSEKLFFGSGTQLSVL.

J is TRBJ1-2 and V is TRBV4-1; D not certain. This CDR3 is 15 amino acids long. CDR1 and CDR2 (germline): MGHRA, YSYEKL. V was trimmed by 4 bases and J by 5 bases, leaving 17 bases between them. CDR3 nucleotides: TGCGCCAGCAGCCCGTCAAGGGAGGGCCAATATGGCTACACCTTC. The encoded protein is CASSPSREGQYGYTF.

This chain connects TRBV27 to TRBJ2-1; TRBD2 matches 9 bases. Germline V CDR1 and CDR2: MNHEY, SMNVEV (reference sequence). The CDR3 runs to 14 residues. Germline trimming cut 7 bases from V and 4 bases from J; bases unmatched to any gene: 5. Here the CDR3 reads CASTSGGIYNEQFF. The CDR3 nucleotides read TGTGCCAGCACCAGCGGGGGGATTTACAATGAGCAGTTCTTC.

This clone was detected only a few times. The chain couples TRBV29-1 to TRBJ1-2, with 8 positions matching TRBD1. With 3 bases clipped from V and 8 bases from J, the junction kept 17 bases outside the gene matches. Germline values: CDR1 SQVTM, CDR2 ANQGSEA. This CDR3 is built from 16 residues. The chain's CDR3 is CSVDQIGRDRSGGYTF. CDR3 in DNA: TGCAGCGTTGATCAAATCGGCCGGGACAGGTCGGGCGGCTACACCTTC.

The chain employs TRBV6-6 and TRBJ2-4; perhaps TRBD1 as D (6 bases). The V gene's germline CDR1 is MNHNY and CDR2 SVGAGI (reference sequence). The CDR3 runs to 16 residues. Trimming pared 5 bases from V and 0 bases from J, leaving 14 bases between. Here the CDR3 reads CASSHGQNLAKNIQYF. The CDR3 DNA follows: TGTGCCAGCAGTCACGGACAGAACTTAGCCAAAAACATTCAGTACTTC.

CDR3 coding DNA: TGTGCCATCAGTGAGTCGCGTCGACCTAAGGGGAATGAGCAGTTCTTC. Its protein product is CAISESRRPKGNEQFF. J is TRBJ2-1 and V is TRBV10-3, with D tentatively TRBD1 (5 bases). V was trimmed by 0 bases and J by 7 bases, leaving 16 bases between them. The CDR3 has 16 residues. CDR1 ENHRY and CDR2 SYGVKD come from the germline V gene.

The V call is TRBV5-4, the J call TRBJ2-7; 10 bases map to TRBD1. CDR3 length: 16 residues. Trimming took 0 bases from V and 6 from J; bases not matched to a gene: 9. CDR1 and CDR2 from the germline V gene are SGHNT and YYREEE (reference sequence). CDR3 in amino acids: CASSLGTGGWFAEQYF. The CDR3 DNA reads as TGTGCCAGCAGCTTGGGGACAGGGGGATGGTTCGCCGAGCAGTACTTC.

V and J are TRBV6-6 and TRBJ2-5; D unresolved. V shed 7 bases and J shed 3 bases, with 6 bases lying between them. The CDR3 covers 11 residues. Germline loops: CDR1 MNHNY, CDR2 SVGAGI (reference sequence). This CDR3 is CASKSEETQYF. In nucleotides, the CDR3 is TGTGCCAGCAAGTCAGAAGAGACCCAGTACTTC.

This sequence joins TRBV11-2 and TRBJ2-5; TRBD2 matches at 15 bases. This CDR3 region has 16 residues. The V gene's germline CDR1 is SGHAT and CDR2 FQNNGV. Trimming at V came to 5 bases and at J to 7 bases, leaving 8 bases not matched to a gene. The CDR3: CASSRGLAGGTGTQYF. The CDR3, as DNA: TGTGCCAGCAGCCGGGGACTAGCGGGGGGCACGGGGACCCAGTACTTC.

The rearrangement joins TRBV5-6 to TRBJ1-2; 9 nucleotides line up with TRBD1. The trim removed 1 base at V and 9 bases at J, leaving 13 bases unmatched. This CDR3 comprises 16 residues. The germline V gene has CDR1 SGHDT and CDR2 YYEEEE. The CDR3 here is CASSLRLSQGASRYTF. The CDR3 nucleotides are TGTGCCAGCAGCTTGCGGCTTTCACAGGGGGCCTCCCGCTACACCTTC.

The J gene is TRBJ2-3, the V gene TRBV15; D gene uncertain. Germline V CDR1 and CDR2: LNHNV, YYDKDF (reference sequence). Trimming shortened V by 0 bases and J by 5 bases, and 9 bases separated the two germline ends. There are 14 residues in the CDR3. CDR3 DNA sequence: TGTGCCACCAGCAGAGATGGGCTCGGAGATACGCAGTATTTT. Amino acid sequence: CATSRDGLGDTQYF.

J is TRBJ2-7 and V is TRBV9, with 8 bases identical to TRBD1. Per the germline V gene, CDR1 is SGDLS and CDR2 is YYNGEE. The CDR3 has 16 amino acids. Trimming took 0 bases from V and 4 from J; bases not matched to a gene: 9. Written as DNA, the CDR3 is TGTGCCAGCAGCGTAGGGGTCGGGACAGGAACGTACGAGCAGTACTTC. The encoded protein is CASSVGVGTGTYEQYF.

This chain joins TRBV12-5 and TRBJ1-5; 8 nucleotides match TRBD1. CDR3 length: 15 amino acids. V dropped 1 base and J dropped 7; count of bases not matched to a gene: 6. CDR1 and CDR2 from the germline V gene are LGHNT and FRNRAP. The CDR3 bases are TGTGCTAGTGGTTTGGAGACAGGGGTCGGGCAGCCCCAGCATTTT. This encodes CASGLETGVGQPQHF.

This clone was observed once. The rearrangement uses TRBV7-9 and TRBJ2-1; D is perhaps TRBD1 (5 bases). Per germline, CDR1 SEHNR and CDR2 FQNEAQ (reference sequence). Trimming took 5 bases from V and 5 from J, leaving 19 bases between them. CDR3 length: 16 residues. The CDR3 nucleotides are TGTGCCAGCAGCCTCTCAAGATGGGGCGCGGACAATGAGCAGTTCTTC. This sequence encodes CASSLSRWGADNEQFF.

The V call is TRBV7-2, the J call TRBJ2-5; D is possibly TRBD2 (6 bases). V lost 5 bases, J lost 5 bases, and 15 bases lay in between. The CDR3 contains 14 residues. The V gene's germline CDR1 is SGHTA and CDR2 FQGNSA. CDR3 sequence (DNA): TGTGCCAGCAGCCTTGGTGGGGCGGGGGAGACCCAGTACTTC. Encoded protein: CASSLGGAGETQYF.

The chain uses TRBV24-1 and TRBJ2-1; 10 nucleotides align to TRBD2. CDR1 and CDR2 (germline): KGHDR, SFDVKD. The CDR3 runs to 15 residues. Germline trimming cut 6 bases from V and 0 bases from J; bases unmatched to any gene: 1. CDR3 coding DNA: TGTGCCACCAGTTTAGCGGGGGGCTCCTACAATGAGCAGTTCTTC. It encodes CATSLAGGSYNEQFF.

CDR3 DNA sequence: TGTGCCAGCAGCCAGGGGACTAGCGGGGGGTACGAGCAGTACTTC. As protein: CASSQGTSGGYEQYF. The chain couples TRBV3-1 (or the pseudogene TRBV3-2) to TRBJ2-7; TRBD2 matches at 15 bases. Trimming took 3 bases from V and 4 from J; bases not matched to a gene: 1. Germline V gene data show CDR1 as LGHDT and CDR2 as YNNKEL (reference sequence). The CDR3 is made up of 15 amino acids.

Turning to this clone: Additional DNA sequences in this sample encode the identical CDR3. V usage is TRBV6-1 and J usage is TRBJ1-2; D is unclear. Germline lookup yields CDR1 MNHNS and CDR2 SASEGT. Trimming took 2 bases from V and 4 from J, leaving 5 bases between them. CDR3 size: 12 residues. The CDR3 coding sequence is TGTGCCAGCAGTGAACCGTCCTATGGCTACACCTTC. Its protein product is CASSEPSYGYTF.

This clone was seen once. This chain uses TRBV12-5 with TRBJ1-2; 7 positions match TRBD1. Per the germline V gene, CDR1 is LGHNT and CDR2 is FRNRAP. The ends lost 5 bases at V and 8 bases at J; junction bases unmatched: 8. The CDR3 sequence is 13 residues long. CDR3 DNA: TGTGCTAGTGGTACGAGTGGACAGGCCGGCTACACCTTC. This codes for CASGTSGQAGYTF.